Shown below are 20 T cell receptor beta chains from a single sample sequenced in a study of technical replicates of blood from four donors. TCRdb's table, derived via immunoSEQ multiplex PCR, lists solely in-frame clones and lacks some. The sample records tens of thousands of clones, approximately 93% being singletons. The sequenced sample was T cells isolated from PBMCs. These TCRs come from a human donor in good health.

The CDR3 reads CASKRDMNTEAFF. The CDR3 region has the DNA TGTGCCAGCAAGAGGGACATGAACACTGAAGCTTTCTTT. The rearrangement links TRBV2 to TRBJ1-1; possibly TRBD1 for D (6 bases). Germline assignment: CDR1 SNHLY and CDR2 FYNNEI. Trimming cost V 7 bases and J 0 bases, with 9 bases left between them. The CDR3 loop spans 13 amino acids.

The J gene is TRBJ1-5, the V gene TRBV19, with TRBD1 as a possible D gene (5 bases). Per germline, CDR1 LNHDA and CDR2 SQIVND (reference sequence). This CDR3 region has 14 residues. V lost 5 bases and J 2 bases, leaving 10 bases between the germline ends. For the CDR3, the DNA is TGTGCCAGTAGTTGGGGCCGGGGCAATCAGCCCCAGCATTTT. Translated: CASSWGRGNQPQHF.

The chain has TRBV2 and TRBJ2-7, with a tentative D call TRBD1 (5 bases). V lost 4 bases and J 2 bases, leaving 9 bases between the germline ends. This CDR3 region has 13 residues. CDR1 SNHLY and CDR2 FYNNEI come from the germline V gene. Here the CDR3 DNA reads TGTGCCAGCAGTGTCGACAGAACCTACGAGCAGTACTTC. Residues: CASSVDRTYEQYF.

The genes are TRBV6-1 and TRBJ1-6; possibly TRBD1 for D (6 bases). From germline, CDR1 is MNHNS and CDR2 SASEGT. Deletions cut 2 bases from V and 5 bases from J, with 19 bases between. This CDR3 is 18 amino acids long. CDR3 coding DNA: TGTGCCAGCAGTGAAAGGGGGAAGGTGTCTACCCATAATTCACCCCTCCACTTT. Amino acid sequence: CASSERGKVSTHNSPLHF.

The CDR3 sequence is CASSLASRGVGTEAFF. The CDR3 DNA reads as TGTGCCAGCAGCTTGGCCTCCAGGGGGGTCGGCACTGAAGCTTTCTTT. The J gene is TRBJ1-1, the V gene TRBV5-6; 7 bases are a match to TRBD1. From germline, CDR1 is SGHDT and CDR2 YYEEEE. The CDR3 consists of 16 residues. V trimming: 0 bases; J trimming: 4 bases; junction bases outside the gene matches: 9. Using reference TRBV5-6 and TRBJ1-1 for the parts outside the CDR3, the full variable domain is DAGVTQSPTHLIKTRGQQVTLRCSPKSGHDTVSWYQQALGQGPQFIFQYYEEEERQRGNFPDRFSGHQFPNYSSELNVNALLLGDSALYLCASSLASRGVGTEAFFGQGTRLTVV.

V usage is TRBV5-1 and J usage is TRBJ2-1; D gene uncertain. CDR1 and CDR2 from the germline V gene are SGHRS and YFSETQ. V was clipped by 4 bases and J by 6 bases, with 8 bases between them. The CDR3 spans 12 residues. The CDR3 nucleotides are TGCGCCAGCAGCATCAGTCTCAATGAGCAGTTCTTC. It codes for CASSISLNEQFF.

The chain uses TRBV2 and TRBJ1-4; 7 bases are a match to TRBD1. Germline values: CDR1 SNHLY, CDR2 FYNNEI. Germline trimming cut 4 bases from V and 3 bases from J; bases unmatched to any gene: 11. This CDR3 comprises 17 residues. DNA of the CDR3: TGTGCCAGCAGTGGCGGGACAGTTCCTTTCGCTAATGAAAAACTGTTTTTT. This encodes CASSGGTVPFANEKLFF.

This chain's CDR3 is CAISEGQGAYEQYF. The CDR3, as DNA: TGTGCCATCAGTGAGGGACAGGGGGCTTACGAGCAGTACTTC. The rearrangement joins TRBV10-3 to TRBJ2-7; 11 bases map to TRBD1. Trimming removed 2 bases from V and 4 bases from J; junction bases left unmatched: 1. This CDR3 has 14 amino acids. Per germline, CDR1 ENHRY and CDR2 SYGVKD.

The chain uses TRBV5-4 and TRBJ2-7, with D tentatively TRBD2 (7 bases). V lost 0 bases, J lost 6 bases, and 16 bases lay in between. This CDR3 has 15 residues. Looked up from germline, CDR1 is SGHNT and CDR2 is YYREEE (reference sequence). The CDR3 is CASSLARRGGGEQYF. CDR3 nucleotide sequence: TGTGCCAGCAGCTTGGCCAGACGGGGAGGGGGCGAGCAGTACTTC.

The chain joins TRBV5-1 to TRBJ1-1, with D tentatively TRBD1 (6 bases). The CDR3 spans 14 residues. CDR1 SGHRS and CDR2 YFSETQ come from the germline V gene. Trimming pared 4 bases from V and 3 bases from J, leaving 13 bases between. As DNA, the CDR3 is TGCGCCAGCAGCCTACAAACAGGGTACACTGAAGCTTTCTTT. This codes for CASSLQTGYTEAFF.

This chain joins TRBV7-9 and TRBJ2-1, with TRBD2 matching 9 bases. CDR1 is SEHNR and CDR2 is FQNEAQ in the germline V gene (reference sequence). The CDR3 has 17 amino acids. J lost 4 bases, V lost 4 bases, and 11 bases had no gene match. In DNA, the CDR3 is TGTGCCAGCAGCTCATCACCCGGGACTAGCCAATACAATGAGCAGTTCTTC. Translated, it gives CASSSSPGTSQYNEQFF.

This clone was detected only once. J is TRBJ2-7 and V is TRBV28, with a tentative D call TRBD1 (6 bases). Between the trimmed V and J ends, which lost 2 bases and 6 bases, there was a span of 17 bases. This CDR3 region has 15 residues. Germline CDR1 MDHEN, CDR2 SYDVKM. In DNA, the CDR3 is TGTGCCAGCAGTTTACCCCATGAAGTAGGGGGCGAGCAGTACTTC. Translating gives CASSLPHEVGGEQYF.

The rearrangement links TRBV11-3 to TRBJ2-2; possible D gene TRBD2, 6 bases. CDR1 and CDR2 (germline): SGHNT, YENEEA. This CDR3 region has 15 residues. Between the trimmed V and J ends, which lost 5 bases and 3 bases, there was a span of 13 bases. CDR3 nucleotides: TGTGCCAGCAGCCCTCGGGGGACTGACACCGGGGAGCTGTTTTTT. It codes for CASSPRGTDTGELFF. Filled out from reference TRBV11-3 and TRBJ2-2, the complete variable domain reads EAGVVQSPRYKIIEKKQPVAFWCNPISGHNTLYWYLQNLGQGPELLIRYENEEAVDDSQLPKDRFSAERLKGVDSTLKIQPAELGDSAVYLCASSPRGTDTGELFFGEGSRLTVL.

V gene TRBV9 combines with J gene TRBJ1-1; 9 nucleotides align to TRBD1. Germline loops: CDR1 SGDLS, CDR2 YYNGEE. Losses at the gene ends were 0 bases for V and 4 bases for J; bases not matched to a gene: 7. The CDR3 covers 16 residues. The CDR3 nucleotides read TGTGCCAGCAGCGTAGCTTTCGGACAGGGGAGCACTGAAGCTTTCTTT. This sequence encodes CASSVAFGQGSTEAFF.

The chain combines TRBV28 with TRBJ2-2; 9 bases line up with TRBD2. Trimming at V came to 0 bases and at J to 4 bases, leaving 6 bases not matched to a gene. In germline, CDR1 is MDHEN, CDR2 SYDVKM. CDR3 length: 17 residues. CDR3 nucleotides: TGTGCCAGCAGTTTATGGGCCTTAGCGGGAGTCACCGGGGAGCTGTTTTTT. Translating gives CASSLWALAGVTGELFF.

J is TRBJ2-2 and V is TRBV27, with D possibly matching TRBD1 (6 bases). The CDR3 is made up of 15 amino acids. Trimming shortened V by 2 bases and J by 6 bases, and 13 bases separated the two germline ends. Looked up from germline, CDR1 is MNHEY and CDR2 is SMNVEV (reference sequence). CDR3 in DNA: TGTGCCAGCAGTTTAACAGGGATCCCATCCGGGGAGCTGTTTTTT. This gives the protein CASSLTGIPSGELFF.

The CDR3 DNA sequence: TGTGCCAGTAATGTAGGACAGTCCTATGGCTACACCTTC. It yields the protein CASNVGQSYGYTF. The rearrangement joins TRBV19 to TRBJ1-2; possibly TRBD1 for D (6 bases). This CDR3 contains 13 residues. Germline CDR1 and CDR2: LNHDA and SQIVND (reference sequence). Trimming cost V 7 bases and J 4 bases, with 13 bases left between them. Combining the CDR3 with reference TRBV19 and TRBJ1-2 gives the whole variable domain DGGITQSPKYLFRKEGQNVTLSCEQNLNHDAMYWYRQDPGQGLRLIYYSQIVNDFQKGDIAEGYSVSREKKESFPLTVTSAQKNPTAFYLCASNVGQSYGYTFGSGTRLTVV.

CDR3 sequence (DNA): TGTGCCAGCAGCTCTTCCCCTGTGGGCGGGGAACCCTACGAGCAGTACTTC. Protein product: CASSSSPVGGEPYEQYF. The chain employs TRBV28 and TRBJ2-7; a possible D gene is TRBD2 (6 bases). The CDR3 spans 17 residues. V was cut by 6 bases and J by 2 bases, with 23 bases left in between. Germline CDR1 reads MDHEN; CDR2 reads SYDVKM.

The CDR3 region has the DNA TGTGCCAGCAGCACTCCCCGGGGACAGGGTCCGGCCGGGGAGCTGTTTTTT. Translating it yields CASSTPRGQGPAGELFF. This chain connects TRBV7-6 to TRBJ2-2; TRBD1 matches 9 bases. V shed 5 bases and J 6 bases; nucleotides not matched to a gene: 13. The CDR3 contains 17 residues. Germline-derived CDR1 and CDR2 are SGHVS and FNYEAQ.

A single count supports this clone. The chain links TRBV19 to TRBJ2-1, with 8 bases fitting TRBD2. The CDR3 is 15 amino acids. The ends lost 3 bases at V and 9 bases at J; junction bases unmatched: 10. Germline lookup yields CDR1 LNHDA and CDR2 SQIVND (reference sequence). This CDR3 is CASSMVAGSLGEQFF. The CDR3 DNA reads TGTGCCAGTAGTATGGTAGCGGGGTCTCTCGGTGAGCAGTTCTTC. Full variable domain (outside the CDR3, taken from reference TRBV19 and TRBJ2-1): DGGITQSPKYLFRKEGQNVTLSCEQNLNHDAMYWYRQDPGQGLRLIYYSQIVNDFQKGDIAEGYSVSREKKESFPLTVTSAQKNPTAFYLCASSMVAGSLGEQFFGPGTRLTVL.